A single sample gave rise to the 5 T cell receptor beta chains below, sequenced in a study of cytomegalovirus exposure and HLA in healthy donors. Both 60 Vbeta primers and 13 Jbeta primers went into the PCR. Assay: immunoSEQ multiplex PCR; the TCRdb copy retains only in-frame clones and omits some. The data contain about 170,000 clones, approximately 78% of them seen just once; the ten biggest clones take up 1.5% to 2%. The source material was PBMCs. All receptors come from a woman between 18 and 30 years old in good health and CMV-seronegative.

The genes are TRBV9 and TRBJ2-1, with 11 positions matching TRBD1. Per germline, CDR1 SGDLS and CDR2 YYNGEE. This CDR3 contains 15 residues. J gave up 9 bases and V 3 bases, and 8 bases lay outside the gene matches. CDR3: CASSDPGTGGSEQFF. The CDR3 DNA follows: TGTGCCAGCAGCGACCCCGGGACAGGGGGATCTGAGCAGTTCTTC.

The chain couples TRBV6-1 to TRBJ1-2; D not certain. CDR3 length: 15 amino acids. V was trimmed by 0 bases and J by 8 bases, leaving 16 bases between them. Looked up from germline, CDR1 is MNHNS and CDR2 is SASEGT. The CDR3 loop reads CASSEALLGINGYTF. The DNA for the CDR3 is TGTGCCAGCAGTGAAGCGCTGTTGGGCATTAACGGCTACACCTTC.

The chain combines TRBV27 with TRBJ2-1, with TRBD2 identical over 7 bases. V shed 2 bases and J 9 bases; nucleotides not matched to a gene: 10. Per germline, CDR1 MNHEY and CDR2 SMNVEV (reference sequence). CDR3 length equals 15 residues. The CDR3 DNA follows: TGTGCCAGCAGTTTAAGAGGGAGGGCCATGGGTGAGCAGTTCTTC. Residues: CASSLRGRAMGEQFF.

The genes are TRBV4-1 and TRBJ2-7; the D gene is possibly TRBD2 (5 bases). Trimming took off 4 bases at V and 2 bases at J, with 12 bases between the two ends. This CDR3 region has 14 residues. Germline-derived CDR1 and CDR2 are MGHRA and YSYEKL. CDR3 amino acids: CASSLTGVPYEQYF. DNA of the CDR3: TGCGCCAGCAGCCTCACCGGGGTCCCCTACGAGCAGTACTTC.

The CDR3 protein is CASSIPEQGFYNYGYTF. CDR3 coding DNA: TGTGCCAGTAGTATTCCGGAACAGGGTTTTTATAACTATGGCTACACCTTC. J is TRBJ1-2 and V is TRBV19; D perhaps matches TRBD1 (6 bases). This CDR3 region has 17 residues. Between the trimmed V and J ends, which lost 3 bases and 1 base, there was a span of 18 bases. Germline lookup yields CDR1 LNHDA and CDR2 SQIVND (reference sequence).